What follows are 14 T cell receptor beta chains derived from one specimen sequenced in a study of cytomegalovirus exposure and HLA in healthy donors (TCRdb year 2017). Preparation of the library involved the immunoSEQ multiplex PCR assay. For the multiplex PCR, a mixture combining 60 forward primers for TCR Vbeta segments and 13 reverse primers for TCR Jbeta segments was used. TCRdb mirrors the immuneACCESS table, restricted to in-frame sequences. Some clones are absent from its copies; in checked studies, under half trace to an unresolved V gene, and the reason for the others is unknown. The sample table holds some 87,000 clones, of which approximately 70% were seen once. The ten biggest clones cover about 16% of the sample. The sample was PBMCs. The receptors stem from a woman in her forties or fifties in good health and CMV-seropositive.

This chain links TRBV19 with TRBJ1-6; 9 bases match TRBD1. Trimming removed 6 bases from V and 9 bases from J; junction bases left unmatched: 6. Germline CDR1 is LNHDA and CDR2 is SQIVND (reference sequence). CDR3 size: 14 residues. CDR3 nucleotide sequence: TGTGCCAGTAGCTCGGGACAGGGAATTTCACCCCTCCACTTT. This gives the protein CASSSGQGISPLHF.

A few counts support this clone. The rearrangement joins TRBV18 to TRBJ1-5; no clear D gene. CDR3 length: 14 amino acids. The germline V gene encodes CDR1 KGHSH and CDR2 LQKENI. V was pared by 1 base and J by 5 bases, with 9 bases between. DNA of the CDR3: TGTGCCAGCTCACCACTAGGGAGTGATCAGCCCCAGCATTTT. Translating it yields CASSPLGSDQPQHF.

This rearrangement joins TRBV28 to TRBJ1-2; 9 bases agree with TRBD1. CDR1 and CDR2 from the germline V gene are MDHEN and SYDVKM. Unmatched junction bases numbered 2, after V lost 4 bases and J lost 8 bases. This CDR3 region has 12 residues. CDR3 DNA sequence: TGTGCCAGCAGTTCTGACAGGGGGGGCTACACCTTC. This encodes CASSSDRGGYTF.

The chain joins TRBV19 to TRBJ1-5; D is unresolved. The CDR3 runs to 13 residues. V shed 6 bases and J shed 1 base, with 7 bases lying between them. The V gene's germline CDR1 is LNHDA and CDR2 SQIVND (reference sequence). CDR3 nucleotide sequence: TGTGCCAGTAGGTTGGGCAGCAATCAGCCCCAGCATTTT. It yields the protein CASRLGSNQPQHF.

The CDR3 sequence is CASSRGLAGSSYNEQFF. CDR3 nucleotides: TGTGCCAGTAGTAGGGGACTAGCGGGGAGCTCCTACAATGAGCAGTTCTTC. This sequence joins TRBV19 and TRBJ2-1; 13 bases match TRBD2. CDR1 LNHDA and CDR2 SQIVND come from the germline V gene (reference sequence). This CDR3 is built from 17 residues. The V segment lost 4 bases and the J segment 0 bases; nucleotides outside the gene matches: 3.

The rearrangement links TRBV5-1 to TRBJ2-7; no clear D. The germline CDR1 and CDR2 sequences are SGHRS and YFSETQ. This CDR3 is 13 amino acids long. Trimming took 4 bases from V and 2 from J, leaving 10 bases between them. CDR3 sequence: CASSIGQTYEQYF. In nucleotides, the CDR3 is TGCGCCAGCAGCATTGGCCAGACCTACGAGCAGTACTTC.

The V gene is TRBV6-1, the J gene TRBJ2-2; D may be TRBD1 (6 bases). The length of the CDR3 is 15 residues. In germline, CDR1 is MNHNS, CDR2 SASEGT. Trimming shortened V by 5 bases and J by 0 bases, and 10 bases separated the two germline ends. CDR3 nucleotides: TGTGCCAGCAGTCGGGACATCGCGAACACCGGGGAGCTGTTTTTT. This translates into CASSRDIANTGELFF.

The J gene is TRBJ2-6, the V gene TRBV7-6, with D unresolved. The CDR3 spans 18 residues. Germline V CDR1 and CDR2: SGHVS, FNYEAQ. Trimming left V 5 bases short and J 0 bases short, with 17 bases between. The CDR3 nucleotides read TGTGCCAGCAGCCCCTCAGGCTTACGGCGCTCTGGGGCCAACGTCCTGACTTTC. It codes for CASSPSGLRRSGANVLTF.

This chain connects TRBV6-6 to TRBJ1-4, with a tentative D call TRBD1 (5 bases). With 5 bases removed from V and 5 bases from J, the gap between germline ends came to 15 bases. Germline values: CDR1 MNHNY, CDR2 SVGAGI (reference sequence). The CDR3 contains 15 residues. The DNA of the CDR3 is TGTGCCAGCAGTCCTCCTATCGGGGGGAATGAAAAACTGTTTTTT. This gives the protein CASSPPIGGNEKLFF.

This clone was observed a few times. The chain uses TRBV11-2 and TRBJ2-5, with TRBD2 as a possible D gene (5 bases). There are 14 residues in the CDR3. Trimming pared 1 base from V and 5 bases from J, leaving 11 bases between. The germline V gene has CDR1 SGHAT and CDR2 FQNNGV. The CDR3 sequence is CASSLVRGRETQYF. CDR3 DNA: TGTGCCAGCAGCTTAGTAAGAGGGCGGGAGACCCAGTACTTC.

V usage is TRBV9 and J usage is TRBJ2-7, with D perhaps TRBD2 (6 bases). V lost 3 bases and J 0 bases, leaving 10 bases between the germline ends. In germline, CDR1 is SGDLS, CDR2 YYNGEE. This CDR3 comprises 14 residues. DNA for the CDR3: TGTGCCAGCAGCGCCTCTAGCGTCTCCTACGAGCAGTACTTC. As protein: CASSASSVSYEQYF.

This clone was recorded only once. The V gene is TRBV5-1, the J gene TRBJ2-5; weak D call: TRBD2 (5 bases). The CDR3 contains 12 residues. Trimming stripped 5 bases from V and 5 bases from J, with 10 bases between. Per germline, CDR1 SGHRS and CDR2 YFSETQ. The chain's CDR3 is CASRDSGETQYF. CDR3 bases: TGCGCCAGCAGGGACTCGGGGGAGACCCAGTACTTC.

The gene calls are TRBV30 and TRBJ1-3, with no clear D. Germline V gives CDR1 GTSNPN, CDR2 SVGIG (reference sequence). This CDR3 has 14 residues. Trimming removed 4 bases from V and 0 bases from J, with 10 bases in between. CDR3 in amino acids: CAWNTVGSGNTIYF. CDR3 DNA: TGTGCCTGGAATACAGTAGGCTCTGGAAACACCATATATTTT.

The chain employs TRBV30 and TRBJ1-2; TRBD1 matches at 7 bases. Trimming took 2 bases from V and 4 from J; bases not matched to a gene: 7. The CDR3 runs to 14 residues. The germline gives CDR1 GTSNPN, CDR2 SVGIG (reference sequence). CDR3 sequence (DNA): TGTGCCTGGAGTCCCGAACGGGACAGCTATGGCTACACCTTC. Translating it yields CAWSPERDSYGYTF.